The source of this TCR beta chain is a study of blood T cell repertoires in COVID-19. Measured with immunoSEQ multiplex PCR; TCRdb has only the in-frame clones, and not every one. The sample includes about 290,000 clones, around 81% of them seen just once. V shed 6 bases and J shed 5 bases, with 10 bases lying between them. This CDR3 region has 12 residues. Looked up from germline, CDR1 is MNHEY and CDR2 is SVGAGI. V usage is TRBV6-5 and J usage is TRBJ1-1; no clear D gene. This TCR came from a woman aged 45-65 years with active or convalescent COVID-19. Sequencing input: peripheral blood. The CDR3 nucleotides are TGTGCCAGCAGGAGTTGGAGTACTGAAGCTTTCTTT. This translates into CASRSWSTEAFF.